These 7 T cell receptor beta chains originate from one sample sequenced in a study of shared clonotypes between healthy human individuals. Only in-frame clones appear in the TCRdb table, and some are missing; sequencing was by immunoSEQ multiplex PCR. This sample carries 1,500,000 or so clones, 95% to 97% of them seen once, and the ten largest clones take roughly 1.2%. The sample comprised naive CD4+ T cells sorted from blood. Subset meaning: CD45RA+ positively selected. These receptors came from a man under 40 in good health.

The CDR3 bases are TGTGCCAGCAGGAAAGCGCCGGGACAGGGGGTGGTCTACACCTTC. It translates to CASRKAPGQGVVYTF. The V and J genes are TRBV6-5 and TRBJ1-2, with 11 positions matching TRBD1. Unmatched junction bases numbered 13, after V lost 6 bases and J lost 10 bases. Germline V CDR1 and CDR2: MNHEY, SVGAGI. This CDR3 spans 15 amino acids.

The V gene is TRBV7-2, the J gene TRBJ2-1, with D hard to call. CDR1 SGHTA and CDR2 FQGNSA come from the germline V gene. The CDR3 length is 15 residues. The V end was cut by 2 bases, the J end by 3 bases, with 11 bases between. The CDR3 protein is CASSLSAGFYNEQFF. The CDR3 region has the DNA TGTGCCAGCAGCTTAAGCGCAGGCTTCTACAATGAGCAGTTCTTC.

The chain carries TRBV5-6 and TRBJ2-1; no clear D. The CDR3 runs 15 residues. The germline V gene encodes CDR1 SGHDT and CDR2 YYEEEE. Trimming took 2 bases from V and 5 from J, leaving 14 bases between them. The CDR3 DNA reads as TGTGCCAGCAGCTTTACTGGAGTCCGGGACAATGAGCAGTTCTTC. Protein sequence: CASSFTGVRDNEQFF.

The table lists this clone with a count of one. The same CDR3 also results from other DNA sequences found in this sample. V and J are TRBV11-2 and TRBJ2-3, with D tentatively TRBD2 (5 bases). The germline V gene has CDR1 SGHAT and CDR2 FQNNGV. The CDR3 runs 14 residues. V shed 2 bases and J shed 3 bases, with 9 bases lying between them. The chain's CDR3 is CASSLLARTDTQYF. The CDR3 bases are TGTGCCAGCAGCTTACTAGCTCGGACAGATACGCAGTATTTT.

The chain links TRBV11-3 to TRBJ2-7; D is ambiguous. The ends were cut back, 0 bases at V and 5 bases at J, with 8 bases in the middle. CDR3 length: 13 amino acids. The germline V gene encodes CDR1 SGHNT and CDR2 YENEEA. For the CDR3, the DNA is TGTGCCAGCAGCTTAGATGGACGGGACGAGCAGTACTTC. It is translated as CASSLDGRDEQYF.

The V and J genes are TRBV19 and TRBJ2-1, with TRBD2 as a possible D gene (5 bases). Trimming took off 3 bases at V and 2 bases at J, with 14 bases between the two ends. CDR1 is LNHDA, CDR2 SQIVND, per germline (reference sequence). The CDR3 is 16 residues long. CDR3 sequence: CASSIRPSWAYNEQFF. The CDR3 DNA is TGTGCCAGTAGTATCCGACCTAGCTGGGCCTACAATGAGCAGTTCTTC.

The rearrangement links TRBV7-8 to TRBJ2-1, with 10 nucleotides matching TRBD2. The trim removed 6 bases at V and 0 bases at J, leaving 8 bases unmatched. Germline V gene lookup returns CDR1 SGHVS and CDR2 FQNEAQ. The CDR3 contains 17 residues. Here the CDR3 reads CASRGGLAGGSYNEQFF. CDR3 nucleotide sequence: TGTGCCAGCAGGGGAGGATTAGCGGGAGGCTCCTACAATGAGCAGTTCTTC.